These 7 T cell receptor beta chains originate from one sample sequenced in a study of cytotoxic CD8 clonotypes in ibrutinib-treated CLL. Sequencing used immunoSEQ multiplex PCR; TCRdb keeps in-frame clones, though not all of them. The sample consists of 100,000 to 150,000 clones, approximately 85% of them appearing once. Here the sequenced sample was PBMCs, taken after 24 months of ibrutinib treatment. Receptors were obtained from a human donor with chronic lymphocytic leukemia.

The chain carries TRBV6-1 and TRBJ1-2, with D uncertain. Trimming shortened V by 0 bases and J by 4 bases, and 15 bases separated the two germline ends. Germline CDR1 MNHNS, CDR2 SASEGT. The length of the CDR3 is 16 residues. The CDR3 region is CASSEAGLWRIYGYTF. CDR3 sequence (DNA): TGTGCCAGCAGTGAAGCCGGGTTATGGCGGATCTATGGCTACACCTTC.

The chain uses TRBV19 and TRBJ1-1; D possibly corresponds to TRBD1 (5 bases). CDR3 length: 15 amino acids. V was trimmed by 2 bases and J by 1 base, leaving 11 bases between them. CDR1 is LNHDA, CDR2 SQIVND, per germline (reference sequence). The CDR3 here is CASSIFRQKNTEAFF. The CDR3 nucleotides read TGTGCCAGTAGTATATTCAGACAGAAGAACACTGAAGCTTTCTTT.

This clone has a single count. J is TRBJ1-1 and V is TRBV19; D remains ambiguous. Germline loops: CDR1 LNHDA, CDR2 SQIVND (reference sequence). This CDR3 spans 17 amino acids. Trimming cost V 4 bases and J 0 bases, with 18 bases left between them. The CDR3 sequence: CASSNFYLADLNTEAFF. As DNA, the CDR3 is TGTGCCAGTAGTAACTTTTACCTCGCAGATCTGAACACTGAAGCTTTCTTT.

The rearrangement joins TRBV7-9 to TRBJ1-6, with D unresolved. Trimming left V 5 bases short and J 6 bases short, with 17 bases between. This CDR3 is 16 amino acids long. CDR1 SEHNR and CDR2 FQNEAQ come from the germline V gene (reference sequence). In DNA, the CDR3 is TGTGCCAGCAGCCCCGGACTGTCCTTGGGTAATTCACCCCTCCACTTT. Its protein product is CASSPGLSLGNSPLHF. The full variable domain, in which reference TRBV7-9 and TRBJ1-6 provide the parts outside the CDR3, is DTGVSQNPRHKITKRGQNVTFRCDPISEHNRLYWYRQTLGQGPEFLTYFQNEAQLEKSRLLSDRFSAERPKGSFSTLEIQRTEQGDSAMYLCASSPGLSLGNSPLHFGNGTRLTVT.

There are a few counts of this clone. CDR3 in DNA: TGTGCCAGCAGCTTTAAGAGGAGACTAGCGGTGTACAATGAGCAGTTCTTC. It translates to CASSFKRRLAVYNEQFF. The chain has TRBV7-9 and TRBJ2-1; 9 bases map to TRBD2. The CDR3 spans 17 residues. Trimming at V came to 3 bases and at J to 4 bases, leaving 10 bases not matched to a gene. Germline V gene data show CDR1 as SEHNR and CDR2 as FQNEAQ (reference sequence). The full variable domain, its missing parts supplied by reference TRBV7-9 and TRBJ2-1, is DTGVSQNPRHKITKRGQNVTFRCDPISEHNRLYWYRQTLGQGPEFLTYFQNEAQLEKSRLLSDRFSAERPKGSFSTLEIQRTEQGDSAMYLCASSFKRRLAVYNEQFFGPGTRLTVL.

This clone came up a few times. CDR3 DNA: TGTGCCAGCAGCTTCCGGGACAACCAAGAGACCCAGTACTTC. Its protein is CASSFRDNQETQYF. The J gene is TRBJ2-5, the V gene TRBV7-9, with a weak D call TRBD1 (6 bases). This CDR3 comprises 14 residues. Germline CDR1 reads SEHNR; CDR2 reads FQNEAQ (reference sequence). Trimming pared 3 bases from V and 0 bases from J, leaving 8 bases between.

This clone occurred a few times. V is TRBV30 and J is TRBJ2-3; D possibly corresponds to TRBD2 (6 bases). Looked up from germline, CDR1 is GTSNPN and CDR2 is SVGIG (reference sequence). CDR3 length: 15 residues. V was clipped by 4 bases and J by 0 bases, with 14 bases between them. CDR3 loop: CAWTLGGTSTDTQYF. The DNA for the CDR3 is TGTGCCTGGACGCTCGGCGGGACTAGCACAGATACGCAGTATTTT.